This TCR beta chain was sequenced during a study of early T cells in non-severe SARS-CoV-2 infection. Study overall: Sequencing was performed on bulk RNA from unsorted whole blood, leaving chains unpaired. Regarding the study as a whole: Matching with VDJdb favored anti-spike CD8 responses (missing private and CD4 specificities).

This CDR3 comprises 14 residues. CDR1 is GTSNPN, CDR2 SVGIG, per germline (reference sequence). V was clipped by 0 bases and J by 2 bases, with 10 bases between them. Researchers tagged individual cDNA molecules with unique molecular identifiers. TCRdb reprocessed the 5' RACE reads with MiXCR, giving one entry per CDR3 protein. The sample lists tens of thousands of distinct CDR3 sequences; approximately 4.1% were seen once. This clonotype was detected many times. What it recognizes is unknown. The sequenced sample was whole blood. V and J are TRBV30 and TRBJ1-2; no definite D call. This receptor was obtained from an adult who was a healthcare worker with PCR-confirmed SARS-CoV-2 infection or an uninfected control (not recorded which). The CDR3 region has the DNA TGTGCCTGGAGTGTACAACTTACGAACTATGGCTACACCTTC. Residues: CAWSVQLTNYGYTF.